The rows below give T cell receptor beta chains drawn from one sample of a study of blood T cell repertoires in COVID-19. Some clones are missing from TCRdb's copy, which holds only in-frame ones; the method was immunoSEQ multiplex PCR. The data show about 380,000 clones, roughly 86% seen once. Sequenced sample: peripheral blood. The receptor source for this set is a human donor with acute or convalescent COVID-19. The donor label of this sample is uncertain. The CDR3 runs from the conserved cysteine through the conserved F or W. The D gene is left open where the match is weak. Clone size, where shown, is once, few, many, or a class for clones that have expanded.

D	V	size	J	CDR3	DNA
NA	TRBV30	few	TRBJ1-2	CAWSWRANYGYTF	TGTGCCTGGAGCTGGCGGGCTAACTATGGCTACACCTTC
TRBD1	TRBV5-1	NA	TRBJ1-4	CASSTRGTGNEKLFF	TGCGCCAGCAGCACCCGCGGGACAGGGAATGAAAAACTGTTTTTT
TRBD2	TRBV3-1/TRBV3-2	NA	TRBJ2-6	CASSPRTSGSSGANVLTF	TGTGCCAGCAGTCCTAGGACTAGCGGGAGCTCTGGGGCCAACGTCCTGACTTTC
TRBD1	TRBV5-1	NA	TRBJ1-2	CASSAPGTVYSNGYTF	TGCGCCAGCAGCGCTCCCGGGACAGTTTATTCGAATGGCTACACCTTC
NA	TRBV5-1	NA	TRBJ1-3	CASSINRDSGNTIYF	TGCGCCAGCAGCATCAACAGGGACTCTGGAAACACCATATATTTT
TRBD1	TRBV19	few	TRBJ2-7	CASSGRQGAYEQYF	TGTGCCAGTAGTGGTAGACAGGGGGCCTACGAGCAGTACTTC
TRBD2	TRBV7-2	NA	TRBJ2-1	CASSLEGLARNEQFF	TGTGCCAGCAGCTTAGAGGGACTAGCCCGGAATGAGCAGTTCTTC
TRBD1	TRBV18	NA	TRBJ1-5	CASSFRPPGQDQPQHF	TGTGCCAGCTCATTCCGACCACCGGGACAGGATCAGCCCCAGCATTTT
NA	TRBV3-1/TRBV3-2	NA	TRBJ1-6	CASSQARTRRVNSPLHF	TGTGCCAGCAGCCAAGCAAGGACACGCAGGGTCAATTCACCCCTCCACTTT
NA	TRBV5-1	NA	TRBJ2-7	CASRPQGRGYEQYF	TGCGCCAGCAGGCCACAGGGAAGGGGCTACGAGCAGTACTTC
TRBD2	TRBV7-9	NA	TRBJ2-2	CASSLSGLAANTGELFF	TGTGCCAGCAGCTTATCAGGTCTAGCGGCGAACACCGGGGAGCTGTTTTTT
NA	TRBV7-6	NA	TRBJ1-1	CASSLQMNTEAFF	TGTGCCAGCAGCCTCCAGATGAACACTGAAGCTTTCTTT
NA	TRBV10-3	NA	TRBJ2-7	CAISEPNSNEQYF	TGTGCCATCAGTGAACCCAACAGCAACGAGCAGTACTTC
NA	TRBV6-6	NA	TRBJ1-1	CASSYPAESNEAFF	TGTGCCAGCAGTTACCCGGCGGAATCCAATGAAGCTTTCTTT
NA	TRBV7-6	NA	TRBJ1-3	CASSFTASGNTIYF	TGTGCCAGCAGCTTTACAGCTTCTGGAAACACCATATATTTT
TRBD1	TRBV28	few	TRBJ1-4	CASSGIRTGENEKLFF	TGTGCCAGCAGTGGAATAAGGACAGGGGAAAATGAAAAACTGTTTTTT
NA	TRBV5-1	NA	TRBJ1-4	CASSADSNEKLFF	TGCGCCAGCAGCGCGGACAGCAATGAAAAACTGTTTTTT
NA	TRBV7-9	NA	TRBJ1-1	CASSLEGRGNTEAFF	TGTGCCAGCAGCTTAGAAGGCAGGGGTAACACTGAAGCTTTCTTT
NA	TRBV6-6	NA	TRBJ1-4	CASSTNEKLFF	TGTGCCTCGTCAACTAATGAAAAACTGTTTTTT
NA	TRBV5-6	few	TRBJ1-2	CASSLFGGLYGYTF	TGTGCCAGCAGCTTATTTGGGGGACTCTATGGCTACACCTTC
TRBD2	TRBV28	NA	TRBJ2-2	CAGGATSGELFF	TGCGCGGGGGGGGCCACCTCCGGGGAGCTGTTTTTT
NA	TRBV5-4	NA	TRBJ2-1	CASRSQGYMGEQFF	TGTGCCTCCCGTTCTCAGGGTTATATGGGTGAGCAGTTCTTC
NA	TRBV4-1	few	TRBJ1-1	CASSQALSLSGSGNTEAFF	TGCGCCAGCAGCCAAGCCCTCTCCCTATCGGGGTCCGGGAACACTGAAGCTTTCTTT
NA	TRBV9	NA	TRBJ1-1	CASTDPRQTNTEAFF	TGTGCCAGCACCGACCCCCGACAGACGAACACTGAAGCTTTCTTT
NA	TRBV28	NA	TRBJ1-5	CASSPSAGRNQPQHF	TGTGCCAGCAGCCCCTCGGCAGGGCGGAATCAGCCCCAGCATTTT
TRBD1	TRBV5-1	NA	TRBJ1-2	CASSSTGVGGYTF	TGCGCCAGCAGCTCTACAGGGGTGGGCGGCTACACCTTC
NA	TRBV5-1	NA	TRBJ1-1	CASSSHRETEAFF	TGCGCCAGCAGCTCACACAGGGAAACTGAAGCTTTCTTT
TRBD2	TRBV28	NA	TRBJ2-5	CASSLELAKTQYF	TGTGCCAGCAGTTTGGAACTAGCGAAGACCCAGTACTTC
NA	TRBV4-2	NA	TRBJ2-3	CASSQDLSTDTQYF	TGTGCCAGCAGCCAAGACCTTAGCACAGATACGCAGTATTTT